The rows below give T cell receptor beta chains drawn from one sample of a study of resident and recirculating memory T cells in vitiligo. Sequenced by immunoSEQ multiplex PCR; TCRdb stores in-frame clones only, minus some. The data show around 70,000 clones, roughly 92% seen once. The sequenced sample consisted of blood. The receptors were gathered from a male donor with vitiligo. Each CDR3 is given with its conserved first and last residue. Fields, in order: V gene, D gene, clone size, J gene, CDR3 DNA, CDR3 protein. A D gene is named only where the DNA matches it firmly. Expanded clones are given a class, and other clones once, few, many or no size at all.

v_gene: TRBV5-1
d_gene: TRBD2
abundance: .
j_gene: TRBJ2-3
CDR3nt: TGCGCCAGCAGCTTACCGCTAGCGGGGGGCCTGGGCACAGATACGCAGTATTTT
CDR3aa: CASSLPLAGGLGTDTQYF

v_gene: TRBV6-5
d_gene: TRBD1
abundance: .
j_gene: TRBJ2-4
CDR3nt: TGTGCCAGCACCAAAGGGACAGGGGATGTTCAGTACTTC
CDR3aa: CASTKGTGDVQYF

v_gene: TRBV6-6
d_gene: TRBD1
abundance: .
j_gene: TRBJ2-3
CDR3nt: TGTGCCAGCAGAGATCCCCAGGGGGCAACAGATACGCAGTATTTT
CDR3aa: CASRDPQGATDTQYF

v_gene: TRBV6-5
d_gene: TRBD2
abundance: .
j_gene: TRBJ2-7
CDR3nt: TGTGCCAGCAGTTATCAGCGGGGTCCCTACGAGCAGTACTTC
CDR3aa: CASSYQRGPYEQYF

v_gene: TRBV9
d_gene: .
abundance: .
j_gene: TRBJ2-5
CDR3nt: TGTGCCAGCAGCGGAGGCGGAAAAGAGACCCAGTACTTC
CDR3aa: CASSGGGKETQYF

v_gene: TRBV21-1
d_gene: .
abundance: .
j_gene: TRBJ2-1
CDR3nt: TGTGCCAGCAGCAAGTCTAGTAGGACTAGCGGGGGGTTATCCAATGAGCAGTTCTTC
CDR3aa: CASSKSSRTSGGLSNEQFF

v_gene: TRBV15
d_gene: .
abundance: once
j_gene: TRBJ1-2
CDR3nt: TGTGCCACCAGCAGTGGCAGGGGTTTTGGTCCGAACTATGGCTACACCTTC
CDR3aa: CATSSGRGFGPNYGYTF

v_gene: TRBV5-5
d_gene: TRBD2
abundance: few
j_gene: TRBJ2-1
CDR3nt: TGTGCCAGCAGCTTGTCTGGACTAGTTTACAATGAGCAGTTCTTC
CDR3aa: CASSLSGLVYNEQFF

v_gene: TRBV7-2
d_gene: .
abundance: once
j_gene: TRBJ2-1
CDR3nt: TGTGCCAGCAGTCTTACTCCAAATGGGGGGGCCGGGAGTGAGCAGTTCTTC
CDR3aa: CASSLTPNGGAGSEQFF

v_gene: TRBV27
d_gene: .
abundance: few
j_gene: TRBJ1-1
CDR3nt: TGTGCCAGCAGTCCTGGACATACTGAAGCTTTCTTT
CDR3aa: CASSPGHTEAFF

v_gene: TRBV5-6
d_gene: TRBD1
abundance: .
j_gene: TRBJ1-5
CDR3nt: TGTGCCAGCAGCCTGGGGGACAGGGGGCGATTTCAGCCCCAGCATTTT
CDR3aa: CASSLGDRGRFQPQHF

v_gene: TRBV7-2
d_gene: TRBD2
abundance: .
j_gene: TRBJ2-7
CDR3nt: TGTGCCAGCATCCCCTCCTGGGGGGGCTCCTACGAGCAGTACTTC
CDR3aa: CASIPSWGGSYEQYF

v_gene: TRBV29-1
d_gene: TRBD1
abundance: .
j_gene: TRBJ2-7
CDR3nt: TGCAGCGTTGATGAGGGGGCTCCCTACGAGCAGTACTTC
CDR3aa: CSVDEGAPYEQYF

v_gene: TRBV18
d_gene: .
abundance: .
j_gene: TRBJ2-7
CDR3nt: TGTGCCAGCTCACCGTTCGACACAGGTACCTACGAGCAGTACTTC
CDR3aa: CASSPFDTGTYEQYF

v_gene: TRBV7-2
d_gene: TRBD2
abundance: .
j_gene: TRBJ2-7
CDR3nt: TGTGCCAGCAGCTTAGGTCTAGCGGGGGCCCGCGAGCAGTACTTC
CDR3aa: CASSLGLAGAREQYF

v_gene: TRBV6-5
d_gene: TRBD2
abundance: .
j_gene: TRBJ2-1
CDR3nt: TGTGCCAGCAAAGCGGGGGGGCCCCTCAATGAGCAGTTCTTC
CDR3aa: CASKAGGPLNEQFF

v_gene: TRBV28
d_gene: .
abundance: .
j_gene: TRBJ1-6
CDR3nt: TGTGCCAGCAGTTTGGGAGTCACGGGTTCACCCCTCCACTTT
CDR3aa: CASSLGVTGSPLHF

v_gene: TRBV10-3
d_gene: .
abundance: few
j_gene: TRBJ2-2
CDR3nt: TGTGCCATCAGTCCTGGGGACTGGGAGGCGGACACCGGGGAGCTGTTTTTT
CDR3aa: CAISPGDWEADTGELFF

v_gene: TRBV11-3
d_gene: .
abundance: .
j_gene: TRBJ1-1
CDR3nt: TGTGCCAGCAGCGACGGCTGGAGTGAAGCTTTCTTT
CDR3aa: CASSDGWSEAFF

v_gene: TRBV11-2
d_gene: .
abundance: .
j_gene: TRBJ2-1
CDR3nt: TGTGCCAGCAGCTCGCGCGGGGTCACCTACAATGAGCAGTTCTTC
CDR3aa: CASSSRGVTYNEQFF

v_gene: TRBV9
d_gene: TRBD1
abundance: .
j_gene: TRBJ2-3
CDR3nt: TGTGCCAGCAGCGCTCGGGACAGTGCCACAGATACGCAGTATTTT
CDR3aa: CASSARDSATDTQYF

v_gene: TRBV4-3
d_gene: TRBD1
abundance: .
j_gene: TRBJ1-4
CDR3nt: TGCGCCAGCAGCCAAGATTGGGGACAGGCCACACTCGAGGGGAAACTGTTTTTT
CDR3aa: CASSQDWGQATLEGKLFF

v_gene: TRBV29-1
d_gene: TRBD1
abundance: .
j_gene: TRBJ1-4
CDR3nt: TGCAGCGTTGTTGGCCAGGGGGCTACTAATGAAAAACTGTTTTTT
CDR3aa: CSVVGQGATNEKLFF

v_gene: TRBV6-6
d_gene: TRBD1
abundance: .
j_gene: TRBJ1-4
CDR3nt: TGTGCCAGCAGTTACGCGACAGGGGGTGGGGGTGAAAAACTGTTTTTT
CDR3aa: CASSYATGGGGEKLFF

v_gene: TRBV4-2
d_gene: .
abundance: .
j_gene: TRBJ2-3
CDR3nt: TGTGCCAGCAGCCAAGATAAGGCCAGGGTGGAAGATACGCAGTATTTT
CDR3aa: CASSQDKARVEDTQYF

v_gene: TRBV9
d_gene: TRBD1
abundance: few
j_gene: TRBJ1-3
CDR3nt: TGTGCCAGCAGCGGTGGGACAGATGGAAACACCATATATTTT
CDR3aa: CASSGGTDGNTIYF

v_gene: TRBV6-5
d_gene: .
abundance: .
j_gene: TRBJ2-5
CDR3nt: TGTGCCAGCAGTTACTCTACAGGGAACTCCCAAGAGACCCAGTACTTC
CDR3aa: CASSYSTGNSQETQYF

v_gene: TRBV5-1
d_gene: .
abundance: .
j_gene: TRBJ2-7
CDR3nt: TGCGCCAGCAGCTTGCCCCACACAAACTACGAGCAGTACTTC
CDR3aa: CASSLPHTNYEQYF

v_gene: TRBV19
d_gene: .
abundance: .
j_gene: TRBJ1-6
CDR3nt: TGTGCCAGCACCCCCTCACCCGGGGTTGGTTCACCCCTCCACTTT
CDR3aa: CASTPSPGVGSPLHF

v_gene: TRBV11-3
d_gene: TRBD2
abundance: .
j_gene: TRBJ2-3
CDR3nt: TGTGCCAGCAGCCCCCTTAGCGGGGGTCTCACAGATACGCAGTATTTT
CDR3aa: CASSPLSGGLTDTQYF

v_gene: TRBV6-5
d_gene: TRBD1
abundance: .
j_gene: TRBJ1-6
CDR3nt: TGTGCCAGCAGTACCCCTAGACAGGGGGGTTCACCCCTCCACTTT
CDR3aa: CASSTPRQGGSPLHF

v_gene: TRBV6-5
d_gene: TRBD1
abundance: .
j_gene: TRBJ1-1
CDR3nt: TGTGCCAGCGGTACGACAGGGAAGAACACTGAAGCTTTCTTT
CDR3aa: CASGTTGKNTEAFF

v_gene: TRBV4-1
d_gene: .
abundance: .
j_gene: TRBJ1-4
CDR3nt: TGCGCCAGCAGCCAAGAGTGGACAGTCGCCGTAAGTGAAAAACTGTTTTTT
CDR3aa: CASSQEWTVAVSEKLFF

v_gene: TRBV2
d_gene: .
abundance: .
j_gene: TRBJ1-1
CDR3nt: TGTGCCAGCAGTGATAGGGGGGGGAACACTGAAGCTTTCTTT
CDR3aa: CASSDRGGNTEAFF

v_gene: TRBV4-2
d_gene: .
abundance: .
j_gene: TRBJ1-2
CDR3nt: TGTGCCAGCAGCCAAGAATTTGATAGGCAGGGGAGCTATGGCTACACCTTC
CDR3aa: CASSQEFDRQGSYGYTF

v_gene: TRBV2
d_gene: TRBD1
abundance: .
j_gene: TRBJ1-2
CDR3nt: TGTGCCAGCAAGGGAGGACAGGCGCACTTCTATGGCTACACCTTC
CDR3aa: CASKGGQAHFYGYTF

v_gene: TRBV19
d_gene: .
abundance: .
j_gene: TRBJ2-7
CDR3nt: TGTGCCACCACGGGGACTGGGCTTGGCGAGCAGTACTTC
CDR3aa: CATTGTGLGEQYF

v_gene: TRBV9
d_gene: .
abundance: .
j_gene: TRBJ2-1
CDR3nt: TGTGCCAGCAGCGTAGGCACGAGCTCCTACAATGAGCAGTTCTTC
CDR3aa: CASSVGTSSYNEQFF

v_gene: TRBV27
d_gene: TRBD2
abundance: once
j_gene: TRBJ2-1
CDR3nt: TGTGCCAGCCCAATTCGGGAGGCTTCCTACAATGAGCAGTTCTTC
CDR3aa: CASPIREASYNEQFF

v_gene: TRBV18
d_gene: .
abundance: .
j_gene: TRBJ2-7
CDR3nt: TGTGCCAGCTCACCAGCGTTGAGCTCCTACGAGCAGTACTTC
CDR3aa: CASSPALSSYEQYF

v_gene: TRBV9
d_gene: .
abundance: once
j_gene: TRBJ2-7
CDR3nt: TGTGCCAGCAGCGTAGCTAAGTTTGGCGAGCAGTACTTC
CDR3aa: CASSVAKFGEQYF

v_gene: TRBV7-2
d_gene: .
abundance: .
j_gene: TRBJ2-3
CDR3nt: TGTGCCAGCAGCTTAGATAGGGGCGGCACGGATACGCAGTATTTT
CDR3aa: CASSLDRGGTDTQYF

v_gene: TRBV6-5
d_gene: TRBD1
abundance: .
j_gene: TRBJ2-3
CDR3nt: TGTGCCAGCAGTTTCTTGACAGGGGGGACAGATACGCAGTATTTT
CDR3aa: CASSFLTGGTDTQYF

v_gene: TRBV7-2
d_gene: .
abundance: .
j_gene: TRBJ2-2
CDR3nt: TGTGCCAGCAGGGCCCCCGGGGAGCTGTTTTTT
CDR3aa: CASRAPGELFF

v_gene: TRBV20-1
d_gene: TRBD1
abundance: .
j_gene: TRBJ1-2
CDR3nt: TGCAGTGCTACTACAGGGGGTGGCTACACCTTC
CDR3aa: CSATTGGGYTF

v_gene: TRBV11-2
d_gene: .
abundance: .
j_gene: TRBJ2-7
CDR3nt: TGTGCCAGCAGCTTACAGCAGGATTCCTACGAGCAGTACTTC
CDR3aa: CASSLQQDSYEQYF

v_gene: TRBV11-2
d_gene: TRBD2
abundance: .
j_gene: TRBJ2-1
CDR3nt: TGTGCCAGCAGCGGGGGGGACTACAATGAGCAGTTCTTC
CDR3aa: CASSGGDYNEQFF

v_gene: TRBV27
d_gene: .
abundance: .
j_gene: TRBJ2-3
CDR3nt: TGTGCCAGCAGTCTCTGGGCCAGGGGTAGCACAGATACGCAGTATTTT
CDR3aa: CASSLWARGSTDTQYF

v_gene: TRBV7-8
d_gene: TRBD1
abundance: .
j_gene: TRBJ2-7
CDR3nt: TGTGCCAGCAGCTTAACCCGGGACAGAGCATCCTACGAGCAGTACTTC
CDR3aa: CASSLTRDRASYEQYF

v_gene: TRBV5-1
d_gene: .
abundance: .
j_gene: TRBJ2-7
CDR3nt: TGCGCCAGCAGCCCTGGCCCAGCCTACGAGCAGTACTTC
CDR3aa: CASSPGPAYEQYF

v_gene: TRBV7-9
d_gene: TRBD2
abundance: .
j_gene: TRBJ2-7
CDR3nt: TGTGCCAGCAGCTTAGCCGGGACTAGCGGGGGTGAATATCCCTACGAGCAGTACTTC
CDR3aa: CASSLAGTSGGEYPYEQYF

v_gene: TRBV18
d_gene: .
abundance: .
j_gene: TRBJ1-1
CDR3nt: TGTGCCAGCTCACCGACTCTAAGCGGGGGCACTGAAGCTTTCTTT
CDR3aa: CASSPTLSGGTEAFF

v_gene: TRBV6-6
d_gene: .
abundance: .
j_gene: TRBJ2-3
CDR3nt: TGTGCCAGCAACCAGGGAACAGATACGCAGTATTTT
CDR3aa: CASNQGTDTQYF

v_gene: TRBV11-2
d_gene: TRBD2
abundance: .
j_gene: TRBJ2-7
CDR3nt: TGTGCCAGCACCCGGGCTAGCGGGGGGTATGAGCAGTACTTC
CDR3aa: CASTRASGGYEQYF

v_gene: TRBV12-5
d_gene: .
abundance: .
j_gene: TRBJ2-7
CDR3nt: TGTGCTAGTGGACTCGACTCCTCCAGTCAAGAGCAGTACTTC
CDR3aa: CASGLDSSSQEQYF

v_gene: TRBV5-1
d_gene: .
abundance: .
j_gene: TRBJ2-5
CDR3nt: TGCGCCAGCAGCTTGGGCGACTACAGGGCCCCCGGGACCCAGTACTTC
CDR3aa: CASSLGDYRAPGTQYF

v_gene: TRBV7-2
d_gene: TRBD1
abundance: .
j_gene: TRBJ2-5
CDR3nt: TGTGCCAGCAGCCCGTACCGGGACAGGAAAACTCAAGAGACCCAGTACTTC
CDR3aa: CASSPYRDRKTQETQYF

v_gene: TRBV19
d_gene: TRBD1
abundance: .
j_gene: TRBJ2-3
CDR3nt: TGTGCCAGTAGTACTACAGGGGGCGCAGATACGCAGTATTTT
CDR3aa: CASSTTGGADTQYF

v_gene: TRBV19
d_gene: .
abundance: .
j_gene: TRBJ2-2
CDR3nt: TGTGCCAGTAGTACTGGTTCTGGGGCCGGGGGGGAGCTGTTTTTT
CDR3aa: CASSTGSGAGGELFF

v_gene: TRBV19
d_gene: TRBD1
abundance: once
j_gene: TRBJ1-6
CDR3nt: TGTGCCAGCAGCCAACAGGGGCCCTCCCTTAATTCACCCCTCCACTTT
CDR3aa: CASSQQGPSLNSPLHF